Presented here are 3 T cell receptor beta chains from one specimen sequenced in a study of breast tumors, draining lymph nodes, adjacent tissues. TCRdb reprocessed the multiplex PCR reads with MiXCR, giving one entry per CDR3 protein. The sample has 66,000 or so distinct CDR3 sequences, around 43% seen once. The sample taken for sequencing was breast tumor tissue. The receptors stem from a female donor with breast cancer. Some clones in this sample may be carry-over from other donors' samples.

This rearrangement joins TRBV19 to TRBJ1-2; TRBD1 matches 9 bases. The CDR3 spans 15 residues. J gave up 5 bases and V 5 bases, and 9 bases lay outside the gene matches. CDR1 and CDR2 from the germline V gene are LNHDA and SQIVND (reference sequence). The CDR3 loop is CASSARQGGTYGYTF. CDR3 bases: TGTGCCAGTAGTGCGCGACAGGGGGGAACGTATGGCTACACCTTC.

This clonotype has ten or more counts. The rearrangement links TRBV7-8 to TRBJ2-1; 8 nucleotides line up with TRBD1. CDR1 and CDR2 from the germline V gene are SGHVS and FQNEAQ. The J segment lost 2 bases and the V segment lost 4 bases, leaving 4 bases of the junction unmatched. The CDR3 consists of 15 residues. The CDR3 reads CASSSGTGTYNEQFF. The CDR3 region has the DNA TGTGCCAGCAGCTCCGGGACAGGCACCTACAATGAGCAGTTCTTC.

Judged by abundance, this clonotype is medium-sized (0.01 to 0.1%). The chain links TRBV29-1 to TRBJ1-2; D might be TRBD1 (5 bases). Trimming stripped 3 bases from V and 4 bases from J, with 15 bases between. Germline V gives CDR1 SQVTM, CDR2 ANQGSEA. CDR3 length: 14 residues. CDR3 protein: CSVEALGRGYGYTF. CDR3 DNA: TGCAGCGTTGAGGCCCTGGGACGAGGCTATGGCTACACCTTC.